The 4 T cell receptor beta chains below were found in one sample sequenced in a study of blood T cell repertoires in COVID-19 (TCRdb year 2020). The library relied on the immunoSEQ multiplex PCR assay. In its TCRdb copy, this immuneACCESS table keeps in-frame sequences only and misses some clones. Where compared with another copy, unresolved V genes explain less than half of these, and the others have no known cause. The sample table lists around 15,000 clones, about 86% of them with a count of one. Together, the top ten hold approximately 9% of the sample. The sample consisted of peripheral blood. These receptors all stem from a human donor in a cohort sampled during active COVID-19.

The gene calls are TRBV20-1 and TRBJ2-7; no definite D call. The CDR3 is made up of 11 amino acids. Germline V CDR1 and CDR2: DFQATT, SNEGSKA (reference sequence). V was cut by 5 bases and J by 0 bases, with 5 bases left in between. CDR3 loop: CSAASSYEQYF. In nucleotides, the CDR3 is TGCAGTGCTGCCAGCTCCTACGAGCAGTACTTC.

This sequence joins TRBV13 and TRBJ2-1, with TRBD1 identical over 8 bases. Losses at the gene ends were 5 bases for V and 7 bases for J; bases not matched to a gene: 13. Germline assignment: CDR1 PRHDT and CDR2 FYEKMQ (reference sequence). The CDR3 sequence is 16 residues long. The CDR3 spells CASSPSDRTGRNEQFF. The CDR3 nucleotides read TGTGCCAGCAGCCCTAGCGACAGGACAGGGAGGAATGAGCAGTTCTTC.

The V and J genes are TRBV12-5 and TRBJ1-1, with D perhaps TRBD1 (6 bases). Germline V gene lookup returns CDR1 LGHNT and CDR2 FRNRAP. V lost 8 bases and J 1 base, leaving 11 bases between the germline ends. The CDR3 is 13 amino acids. The CDR3 nucleotides are TGTGCTAGTTCCCTACAGGGGAACACTGAAGCTTTCTTT. Its protein product is CASSLQGNTEAFF.

The chain is built from TRBV5-1 and TRBJ2-5; 7 bases are a match to TRBD2. Germline V gives CDR1 SGHRS, CDR2 YFSETQ. Germline trimming cut 1 base from V and 0 bases from J; bases unmatched to any gene: 3. CDR3 size: 15 residues. The CDR3, as DNA: TGCGCCAGCAGCTTGCAGGGAGGGTACCAAGAGACCCAGTACTTC. This sequence encodes CASSLQGGYQETQYF.